This T cell receptor (beta chain) was found in a study of blood T cell repertoires in COVID-19. Across the whole study: Acute and convalescent COVID-19 samples came from the United States, Italy and Spain. T cells, B-cell-depleted T cells, or PBMCs provided the cDNA or gDNA that served as material.

Trimming at V came to 4 bases and at J to 8 bases, leaving 10 bases not matched to a gene. The germline V gene has CDR1 MGHRA and CDR2 YSYEKL. This CDR3 is 15 amino acids long. Recovered Cohort 3 donors showed two negative PCRs, clearance, or symptom resolution. Here immunoSEQ multiplex PCR was the method, and the copy in TCRdb shows in-frame clones only, minus some. The table lists over 300,000 clones, 75% to 90% of them singletons, with around a tenth in the top ten. This sequence originates from a woman aged 40 to 50 who had recovered from COVID-19. The sample comprised PBMCs or T cells enriched from blood (not recorded which). V usage is TRBV4-1 and J usage is TRBJ2-7; 11 bases match TRBD2. The chain's CDR3 is CASSPLLAGVSKQYF. The DNA of the CDR3 is TGCGCCAGCAGCCCGCTACTAGCGGGAGTGAGCAAGCAGTACTTC.